This T cell receptor (beta chain) came from a study of T cells in localized non-small cell lung cancer. Comment on this clone: Its antigen is not identified.

Assay: immunoSEQ multiplex PCR; the TCRdb copy retains only in-frame clones and omits some. The sample has about 27,000 clones; approximately 86% are singletons. Study-wide findings and caveats: Among blood samples, higher T cell density accompanied longer overall survival. Uninvolved adjacent lung had the highest recorded T cell clonality, with tumor below it. For the top 100 tumor clones, a median approximately 59 also appeared in adjacent lung.

Source: peripheral blood, taken before any cancer treatment. This receptor was obtained from a female donor older than 55 with stage II squamous cell lung carcinoma.

The CDR3 loop reads CASSPRTGTDTQYF. DNA of the CDR3: TGTGCCAGCAGTCCTCGGACCGGGACAGATACGCAGTATTTT. The chain recombines TRBV6-4 with TRBJ2-3; D ambiguous. CDR1 is MRHNA, CDR2 SNTAGT, per germline. There are 14 residues in the CDR3. Trimming took 5 bases from V and 3 from J, leaving 12 bases between them.